This T cell receptor (beta chain) was captured by sequencing in a study of blood T cell repertoires in COVID-19. The overall study: Specimens from acute and convalescent COVID-19 originated in the United States, Italy and Spain. The cDNA or gDNA used as material had been derived from T cells, B-cell-depleted T cells, or PBMCs.

Here immunoSEQ multiplex PCR was the method, and the copy in TCRdb shows in-frame clones only, minus some. This table holds under 400,000 clones, around 87% found once. This CDR3 is built from 14 residues. Between the trimmed V and J ends, which lost 6 bases and 4 bases, there was a span of 13 bases. From germline, CDR1 is SGHDN and CDR2 FVKESK. The TCR was taken from a woman between 25 and 40 years old with COVID-19, enrolled during active disease. V usage is TRBV14 and J usage is TRBJ2-1, with a possible D match to TRBD1 (7 bases). The sequenced material came from peripheral blood. DNA of the CDR3: TGTGCCAGCAGGGGCAGGGGGGAGTACAATGAGCAGTTCTTC. Protein sequence: CASRGRGEYNEQFF.